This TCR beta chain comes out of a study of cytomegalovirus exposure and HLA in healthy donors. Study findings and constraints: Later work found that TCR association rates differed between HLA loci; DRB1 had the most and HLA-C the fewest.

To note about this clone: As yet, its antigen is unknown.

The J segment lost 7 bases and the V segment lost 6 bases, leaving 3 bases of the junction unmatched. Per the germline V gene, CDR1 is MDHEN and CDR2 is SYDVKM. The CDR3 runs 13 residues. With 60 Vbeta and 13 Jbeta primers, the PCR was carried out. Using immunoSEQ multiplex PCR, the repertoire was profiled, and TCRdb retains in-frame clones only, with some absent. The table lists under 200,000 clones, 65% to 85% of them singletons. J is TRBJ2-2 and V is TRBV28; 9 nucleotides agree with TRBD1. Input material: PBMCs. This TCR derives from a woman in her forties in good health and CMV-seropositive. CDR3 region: CASRTGGIGELFF. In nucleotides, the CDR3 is TGTGCCAGCAGAACAGGGGGCATCGGGGAGCTGTTTTTT.